This entry is about one TCR beta chain. CDR1 and CDR2 from the germline V gene are LNHDA and SQIVND (reference sequence). The length of the CDR3 is 14 residues. V lost 7 bases, J lost 10 bases, and 19 bases lay in between. This entry comes from a study of blood T cell repertoires in COVID-19. The table came from immunoSEQ multiplex PCR; TCRdb's copy has only in-frame clones and leaves some out. In the table there are roughly 260,000 clones, 88% of which are singletons. The TCR sequence derives from a man in his 60s who had recovered from COVID-19. The sample consisted of peripheral blood. The chain couples TRBV19 to TRBJ1-4; no reliable D call. The CDR3 reads CASIAIGGGGKLFF. Here the CDR3 DNA reads TGTGCCAGTATAGCTATAGGAGGCGGTGGAAAACTGTTTTTT.